Presented here are 9 T cell receptor beta chains from one specimen sequenced in a study of control samples from healthy donors and cancer patients. Sequenced by immunoSEQ multiplex PCR; TCRdb stores in-frame clones only, minus some. The sample shows about 58,000 clones, around 95% of them seen only once. The specimen sequenced was blood. These receptors originate from a man under 40 in good health.

This rearrangement joins TRBV5-1 to TRBJ2-3; 9 bases line up with TRBD2. The CDR3 has 16 amino acids. Germline V lookup: CDR1 SGHRS, CDR2 YFSETQ. J lost 1 base, V lost 2 bases, and 5 bases had no gene match. CDR3 protein: CASSLAIAGGTDTQYF. The CDR3 nucleotides read TGCGCCAGCAGCTTAGCTATAGCGGGAGGCACAGATACGCAGTATTTT.

The CDR3 sequence is CASSLGSAGGTDTQYF. Here the CDR3 DNA reads TGCGCCAGCAGCTTGGGTTCCGCAGGGGGCACAGATACGCAGTATTTT. The gene calls are TRBV5-1 and TRBJ2-3; D perhaps matches TRBD1 (6 bases). Trimming took off 0 bases at V and 1 base at J, with 12 bases between the two ends. Per germline, CDR1 SGHRS and CDR2 YFSETQ. The CDR3 spans 16 residues.

This chain joins TRBV6-2 or TRBV6-3 and TRBJ1-1, with a possible D match to TRBD1 (6 bases). Germline lookup yields CDR1 MNHEY and CDR2 SVGEGT. V was shortened by 5 bases and J by 6 bases, with 13 bases between the two germline ends. The CDR3 runs 13 residues. CDR3 coding DNA: TGTGCCAGCAGTCCCACAGGGATACCTGAAGCTTTCTTT. Amino acids: CASSPTGIPEAFF.

This clone was detected once. The rearrangement joins TRBV27 to TRBJ2-7; D may be TRBD1 (5 bases). The CDR3 extends over 13 amino acids. Germline assignment: CDR1 MNHEY and CDR2 SMNVEV (reference sequence). Trimming removed 4 bases at V and 3 bases at J, with 10 bases between. In DNA form, the CDR3 reads TGTGCCAGCAGTTCGTATCAGGGCTACGAGCAGTACTTC. Amino acid sequence: CASSSYQGYEQYF.

The V gene is TRBV28, the J gene TRBJ2-1; 8 positions match TRBD2. The trim removed 5 bases at V and 6 bases at J, leaving 9 bases unmatched. CDR3 length: 15 residues. Germline CDR1 is MDHEN and CDR2 is SYDVKM. The CDR3 sequence: CASSTTGRAVNEQFF. Here the CDR3 DNA reads TGTGCCAGCAGTACAACCGGGAGGGCCGTCAATGAGCAGTTCTTC.

The gene calls are TRBV5-1 and TRBJ2-7, with D perhaps TRBD1 (5 bases). Trimming removed 0 bases at V and 5 bases at J, with 12 bases between. CDR3 length equals 14 residues. Germline V CDR1 and CDR2: SGHRS, YFSETQ. CDR3 coding DNA: TGCGCCAGCAGCTTGGTACAGGAAACCCACGAGCAGTACTTC. The encoded protein is CASSLVQETHEQYF.

The V and J genes are TRBV6-5 and TRBJ2-7; TRBD2 matches 7 bases. The trim removed 6 bases at V and 5 bases at J, leaving 7 bases unmatched. This CDR3 spans 13 amino acids. Germline V lookup: CDR1 MNHEY, CDR2 SVGAGI. CDR3 nucleotide sequence: TGTGCCAGCAGCCACGGGGGGATCGACGAGCAGTACTTC. This codes for CASSHGGIDEQYF.

The chain uses TRBV4-2 and TRBJ2-7, with D perhaps matching TRBD2 (5 bases). Per the germline V gene, CDR1 is LGHNA and CDR2 is YNFKEQ. V lost 0 bases and J 0 bases, leaving 12 bases between the germline ends. The CDR3 sequence is 16 residues long. CDR3 region: CASSQEYGMSSYEQYF. CDR3 coding DNA: TGTGCCAGCAGCCAAGAGTACGGGATGAGCTCCTACGAGCAGTACTTC.

CDR3 nucleotide sequence: TGTGCCAGCAGCCCGATCGGCCGGACAGGGGAGAATTATGAAAAACTGTTTTTT. This sequence encodes CASSPIGRTGENYEKLFF. The chain employs TRBV6-2 or TRBV6-3 and TRBJ1-4, with 9 bases fitting TRBD1. The CDR3 is 18 amino acids. V trimming: 6 bases; J trimming: 6 bases; junction bases outside the gene matches: 17. Germline CDR1 and CDR2: MNHEY and SVGEGT.